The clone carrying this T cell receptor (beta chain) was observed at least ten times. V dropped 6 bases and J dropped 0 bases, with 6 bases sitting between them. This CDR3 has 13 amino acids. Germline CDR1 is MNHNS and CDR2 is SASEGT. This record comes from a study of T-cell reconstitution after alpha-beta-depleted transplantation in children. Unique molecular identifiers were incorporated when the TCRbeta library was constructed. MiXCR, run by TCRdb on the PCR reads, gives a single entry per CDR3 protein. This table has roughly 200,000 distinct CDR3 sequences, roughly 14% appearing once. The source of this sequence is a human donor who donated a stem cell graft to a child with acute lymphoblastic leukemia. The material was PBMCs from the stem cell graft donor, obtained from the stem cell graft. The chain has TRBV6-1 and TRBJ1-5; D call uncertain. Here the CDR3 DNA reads TGTGCCAGCAGGCCCTATAGCAATCAGCCCCAGCATTTT. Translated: CASRPYSNQPQHF.